Described below is a single T cell receptor (beta chain) sequence and its context. Its antigen remains unknown. CD45RO-negative, CCR7-positively selected cells formed the naive CD8 fraction, excluding terminally differentiated effector memory CD45RA+ cells. CDR3 length: 14 residues. The germline CDR1 and CDR2 sequences are SNHLY and FYNNEI. V lost 5 bases and J lost 4; bases outside the gene matches: 6. This entry comes from a study of shared clonotypes between healthy human individuals. Study at large: Used for every donor were three CD4 naive, three CD4 memory, two CD8 naive and one CD8 memory plate.

Study conclusions and caveats: Generally, naive subsets came out with larger estimated richness than memory subsets.

Researchers divided each subset's genomic DNA evenly across several immunoSEQ plates. Only in-frame clones appear in the TCRdb table, and some are missing; sequencing was by immunoSEQ multiplex PCR. Among around 1.9 million clones listed, 85% to 95% were seen once. Sequenced material: naive CD8+ T cells from PBMCs. The V call is TRBV2, the J call TRBJ1-1; TRBD1 matches 8 bases. The TCR was taken from a man between 18 and 35 years old in good health. Some clones in this sample may be carry-over from other donors' samples. This chain's CDR3 is CASSWIQGATEAFF. In nucleotides, the CDR3 is TGTGCCAGCAGTTGGATTCAGGGGGCCACTGAAGCTTTCTTT.